The entry that follows covers one T cell receptor beta chain sequence. The antigen is not known. This sample stems from a study of shared clonotypes between healthy human individuals. Study-level background: Per donor, CD8 memory used one plate, CD8 naive used two, CD4 memory used three and CD4 naive used three. Points from the study as a whole: Estimated richness values were generally larger in naive subsets than in memory subsets. Clonotypes shared by all four sorted-subset donors had higher generation probabilities than non-shared clonotypes.

The table came from immunoSEQ multiplex PCR; TCRdb's copy has only in-frame clones and leaves some out. The table records around 600,000 clones, roughly 98% of them present only once. With V trimmed by 5 bases and J by 5 bases, 5 bases remained unmatched. The CDR3 length is 15 residues. Germline V gene sequence: CDR1 SSHAT, CDR2 FNYEAQ (reference sequence). CD8 cells regarded as naive lacked CD45RO, were positively chosen for CCR7, and omitted terminally differentiated effector memory CD45RA+ cells. Input material: naive CD8+ T cells sorted from blood. The sequence was obtained from a man in his thirties or forties in good health. The chain employs TRBV7-7 and TRBJ2-2; 10 bases are shared with TRBD1. The DNA for the CDR3 is TGTGCCAGCAGCAGGGACAGGGGCTTAACCGGGGAGCTGTTTTTT. Protein product: CASSRDRGLTGELFF.